Following are 12 T cell receptor beta chains from one sample sequenced in a study of T-cell reconstitution after alpha-beta-depleted transplantation in children. For TCRbeta, the library was prepared with unique molecular identifiers. TCRdb called the PCR reads again in MiXCR, with one record for every CDR3 protein. This table holds around 440,000 distinct CDR3 sequences, about 11% found once. Sequencing was performed on PBMCs, taken before TCRalphabeta/CD19-depleted stem cell transplant. The receptor source for this set is a child aged 2-9 years with inherited bone marrow failure, due to receive a stem cell transplant.

The V call is TRBV18, the J call TRBJ2-4; 10 nucleotides line up with TRBD1. V lost 3 bases, J lost 1 base, and 3 bases stayed unmatched. The CDR3 extends over 16 amino acids. Germline CDR1 is KGHSH and CDR2 is LQKENI. The CDR3 region has the DNA TGTGCCAGCTCACCCTGGGGACAGGGGGCCAAAAACATTCAGTACTTC. Translation gives CASSPWGQGAKNIQYF.

Comments on this clonotype: It may be a read error: a sequence one base away is much more abundant. The chain employs TRBV3-1 and TRBJ2-1; 11 positions agree with TRBD2. The CDR3 covers 18 residues. CDR1 and CDR2 (germline): LGHDT, YNNKEL (reference sequence). V shed 10 bases and J 2 bases; nucleotides not matched to a gene: 16. CDR3 residues: CAISLKGPGLAAYNEQFF. In DNA, the CDR3 is TGTGCCATCAGTTTAAAGGGGCCGGGACTAGCGGCCTACAATGAGCAGTTCTTC.

This clonotype was picked up many times. This chain connects TRBV6-2 or TRBV6-3 to TRBJ1-1, with TRBD1 matching 8 bases. With V trimmed by 4 bases and J by 0 bases, 10 bases remained unmatched. Germline V gene lookup returns CDR1 MNHEY and CDR2 SVGEGT. CDR3 size: 17 residues. For the CDR3, the DNA is TGTGCCAGCAGTTCCTCCCCGGGACAGGTAATGAACACTGAAGCTTTCTTT. Protein product: CASSSSPGQVMNTEAFF.

This clonotype was counted many times. The chain is built from TRBV4-2 and TRBJ2-3; the D is unclear. CDR1 is LGHNA, CDR2 YNFKEQ, per germline. V lost 0 bases to trimming and J lost 14 bases, with 15 bases between them. The CDR3 contains 13 residues. CDR3 amino acids: CASSQDPARWAYF. The CDR3 DNA follows: TGTGCCAGCAGCCAAGATCCGGCCCGATGGGCGTATTTT.

This clonotype was observed at least ten times. Relative to the germline gene, one junction end is altered; a read error may explain this. This sequence joins TRBV7-9 and TRBJ2-1, with 8 positions matching TRBD1. CDR1 is SEHNR and CDR2 is FQNEAQ in the germline V gene (reference sequence). The CDR3 is made up of 15 amino acids. CDR3 in amino acids: CAISFPGGRGREQFF. Here the CDR3 DNA reads TGTGCCATCAGCTTTCCAGGGGGCCGGGGCAGGGAGCAGTTCTTC.

J is TRBJ2-7 and V is TRBV6-2 or TRBV6-3; 7 bases align to TRBD2. The CDR3 is 15 residues long. J gave up 0 bases and V 5 bases, and 7 bases lay outside the gene matches. Looked up from germline, CDR1 is MNHEY and CDR2 is SVGEGT. The CDR3 is CASSDRLAASYEQYF. In nucleotides, the CDR3 is TGTGCCAGCAGTGACCGTCTAGCGGCCTCCTACGAGCAGTACTTC.

The chain has TRBV13 and TRBJ2-2; perhaps D is TRBD1 or TRBD2 (6 bases each). Between the trimmed V and J ends, which lost 5 bases and 9 bases, there was a span of 19 bases. There are 15 residues in the CDR3. Germline V gene lookup returns CDR1 PRHDT and CDR2 FYEKMQ (reference sequence). The CDR3, as DNA: TGTGCCAGCAGCACCAAGGGGGGTCTGGTCCGGGAGCTGTTTTTT. Amino acid sequence: CASSTKGGLVRELFF. Combining the CDR3 with reference TRBV13 and TRBJ2-2 gives the whole variable domain AAGVIQSPRHLIKEKRETATLKCYPIPRHDTVYWYQQGPGQDPQFLISFYEKMQSDKGSIPDRFSAQQFSDYHSELNMSSLELGDSALYFCASSTKGGLVRELFFGEGSRLTVL.

The rearrangement links TRBV10-3 to TRBJ2-2; 8 bases fit TRBD1. Germline V gives CDR1 ENHRY, CDR2 SYGVKD. The CDR3 sequence is 17 residues long. The V gene end was trimmed by 3 bases and the J gene end by 1 base; junction bases not matched to a gene: 7. The CDR3 coding sequence is TGTGCCATCAGTGACGCACAGGGGGTATTGAACACCGGGGAGCTGTTTTTT. It is translated as CAISDAQGVLNTGELFF.

This clonotype turned up a few times. The chain links TRBV9 to TRBJ1-3, with TRBD1 matching 8 bases. V was pared by 4 bases and J by 0 bases, with 6 bases of the junction left unmatched. CDR1 and CDR2 from the germline V gene are SGDLS and YYNGEE. The CDR3 spans 16 residues. This chain's CDR3 is CASSPTGGYSGNTIYF. Written as DNA, the CDR3 is TGTGCCAGCAGCCCCACAGGGGGGTACTCTGGAAACACCATATATTTT.

There are many counts of this clonotype. The gene calls are TRBV5-1 and TRBJ2-1, with D maybe TRBD2 (6 bases). V gave up 1 base and J gave up 3 bases, with 17 bases separating them. In germline, CDR1 is SGHRS, CDR2 YFSETQ. This CDR3 is 17 amino acids long. The CDR3 loop is CASSLNTGSGFYNEQFF. For the CDR3, the DNA is TGCGCCAGCAGCTTGAATACGGGAAGCGGGTTCTACAATGAGCAGTTCTTC.

This clonotype was observed many times. DNA for the CDR3: TGCGCCAGCAGCTCGTCCGCGGGAGATGACTACAATGAGCAGTTCTTC. Translating gives CASSSSAGDDYNEQFF. The chain is built from TRBV5-1 and TRBJ2-1; 7 bases agree with TRBD2. Unmatched junction bases numbered 9, after V lost 3 bases and J lost 3 bases. The CDR3 loop spans 16 amino acids. From germline, CDR1 is SGHRS and CDR2 YFSETQ.

This clonotype was recorded at least ten times. The rearrangement uses TRBV4-1 and TRBJ2-1, with 11 nucleotides matching TRBD2. Unmatched junction bases numbered 6, after V lost 4 bases and J lost 4 bases. Germline CDR1 and CDR2: MGHRA and YSYEKL. The CDR3 sequence is 16 residues long. The CDR3 DNA follows: TGCGCCAGCAGCCGCACCGGGACTAGCGGTTACAATGAGCAGTTCTTC. Its protein product is CASSRTGTSGYNEQFF.